Below, 32 T cell receptor beta chains from the same sample are listed, as sequenced in a study of blood T cell repertoires in COVID-19. The method was immunoSEQ multiplex PCR; TCRdb's version includes in-frame clones alone and lacks a portion of them. The data show under 300,000 clones, with 88% seen just once and 0.75% to 1% held by the top ten. The sample consisted of peripheral blood. Receptors were obtained from a woman aged 35 to 49 who had recovered from COVID-19.

The chain has TRBV11-2 and TRBJ1-1; D remains unclear. The V end lost 2 bases, the J end lost 1 base, and 8 bases lay between the germline ends. This CDR3 spans 14 amino acids. Germline lookup yields CDR1 SGHAT and CDR2 FQNNGV. The chain's CDR3 is CASSLRGENTEAFF. CDR3 in DNA: TGTGCCAGCAGCTTACGCGGGGAGAACACTGAAGCTTTCTTT. The full variable domain, completed using reference TRBV11-2 and TRBJ1-1, is EAGVAQSPRYKIIEKRQSVAFWCNPISGHATLYWYQQILGQGPKLLIQFQNNGVVDDSQLPKDRFSAERLKGVDSTLKIQPAKLEDSAVYLCASSLRGENTEAFFGQGTRLTVV.

CDR3 residues: CASIPGLAGGTQYF. CDR3 nucleotides: TGCGCCAGCATCCCGGGACTAGCGGGTGGTACGCAGTATTTT. V is TRBV5-1 and J is TRBJ2-3; TRBD2 matches at 12 bases. The CDR3 is made up of 14 amino acids. V trimming: 6 bases; J trimming: 8 bases; junction bases outside the gene matches: 7. CDR1 and CDR2 from the germline V gene are SGHRS and YFSETQ.

This clone occurred a few times. The chain couples TRBV9 to TRBJ2-5, with D possibly matching TRBD2 (5 bases). Germline V gene sequence: CDR1 SGDLS, CDR2 YYNGEE. Trimming removed 5 bases at V and 5 bases at J, with 16 bases between. The CDR3 contains 14 residues. The CDR3 bases are TGTGCCAGCAGTGGTGGGGAGTCGTGGGAGACCCAGTACTTC. It is translated as CASSGGESWETQYF. Supplemented by reference TRBV9 and TRBJ2-5, the full variable domain reads DSGVTQTPKHLITATGQRVTLRCSPRSGDLSVYWYQQSLDQGLQFLIQYYNGEERAKGNILERFSAQQFPDLHSELNLSSLELGDSALYFCASSGGESWETQYFGPGTRLLVL.

The chain combines TRBV12-5 with TRBJ2-1; D is unresolved. Between the trimmed V and J ends, which lost 3 bases and 2 bases, there was a span of 8 bases. In germline, CDR1 is LGHNT, CDR2 FRNRAP. This CDR3 spans 14 amino acids. CDR3 nucleotide sequence: TGTGCTAGTGGTTTTAGTGGTACCTACAATGAGCAGTTCTTC. This encodes CASGFSGTYNEQFF.

The table lists this clone with a few counts. The chain links TRBV6-5 to TRBJ1-5; possibly TRBD1 for D (6 bases). V was trimmed by 7 bases and J by 0 bases, leaving 13 bases between them. This CDR3 is 15 amino acids long. Germline V gene data show CDR1 as MNHEY and CDR2 as SVGAGI. The CDR3 protein is CASTAPTGSNQPQHF. CDR3 in DNA: TGTGCCAGCACCGCTCCGACAGGTAGCAATCAGCCCCAGCATTTT.

This CDR3 is CASSYGRSGSLFDEQYF. CDR3 nucleotide sequence: TGTGCCAGCAGTTACGGGAGGAGCGGGAGCCTCTTTGACGAGCAGTACTTC. V and J are TRBV6-2 or TRBV6-3 and TRBJ2-7; TRBD2 aligns across 8 bases. Germline V lookup: CDR1 MNHEY, CDR2 SVGEGT. The CDR3 is 17 amino acids. V trimming: 2 bases; J trimming: 5 bases; junction bases outside the gene matches: 14.

This chain uses TRBV4-3 with TRBJ2-1, with 8 bases that match TRBD2. The V gene end was trimmed by 0 bases and the J gene end by 2 bases; junction bases not matched to a gene: 9. Germline V CDR1 and CDR2: LGHNA, YSLEER. The CDR3 is 18 amino acids. CDR3 nucleotide sequence: TGCGCCAGCAGCCAAGAACCCGGGAGGGCCTCCACCTACAATGAGCAGTTCTTC. It specifies CASSQEPGRASTYNEQFF.

The gene calls are TRBV18 and TRBJ2-5; unclear D gene. From germline, CDR1 is KGHSH and CDR2 LQKENI. Trimming shortened V by 0 bases and J by 2 bases, and 7 bases separated the two germline ends. The CDR3 is 14 residues long. The CDR3 protein is CASSPPSPQETQYF. CDR3 sequence (DNA): TGTGCCAGCTCACCACCGAGCCCGCAAGAGACCCAGTACTTC.

V and J are TRBV30 and TRBJ2-5; 7 nucleotides line up with TRBD1. From germline, CDR1 is GTSNPN and CDR2 SVGIG (reference sequence). The CDR3 is 13 amino acids. Unmatched junction bases numbered 6, after V lost 3 bases and J lost 5 bases. CDR3 region: CAWRAGGRETQYF. CDR3 bases: TGTGCCTGGAGGGCAGGGGGTCGCGAGACCCAGTACTTC.

The V and J genes are TRBV4-2 and TRBJ1-4, with D possibly matching TRBD1 (6 bases). The V end lost 4 bases, the J end lost 7 bases, and 13 bases lay between the germline ends. CDR3 size: 14 residues. Germline CDR1 LGHNA, CDR2 YNFKEQ. The CDR3: CASSRGGEGEKLFF. The CDR3 DNA reads as TGTGCCAGCAGCCGAGGGGGAGAGGGTGAAAAACTGTTTTTT.

The CDR3 loop reads CASSLGLAGGYNEQFF. The CDR3 bases are TGTGCCAGCAGCTTAGGGCTAGCGGGAGGGTACAATGAGCAGTTCTTC. The chain is built from TRBV7-6 and TRBJ2-1; 12 nucleotides agree with TRBD2. CDR1 and CDR2 (germline): SGHVS, FNYEAQ. The J segment lost 4 bases and the V segment lost 1 base, leaving 2 bases of the junction unmatched. This CDR3 contains 16 residues.

The V call is TRBV11-2, the J call TRBJ1-1; D is perhaps TRBD1 (6 bases). V gave up 4 bases and J gave up 5 bases, with 17 bases separating them. The CDR3 length is 15 residues. Per the germline V gene, CDR1 is SGHAT and CDR2 is FQNNGV. The CDR3 is CASSSQQGQGTEAFF. The CDR3 DNA reads as TGTGCCAGCAGCTCCCAACAGGGCCAGGGGACTGAAGCTTTCTTT.

The V gene is TRBV25-1, the J gene TRBJ2-3; the D gene is possibly TRBD1 (6 bases). CDR3 length equals 13 residues. Germline CDR1 MGHDK, CDR2 SYGVNS. V dropped 6 bases and J dropped 6 bases, with 13 bases sitting between them. CDR3 nucleotide sequence: TGTGCCAGCAGCTGGGGGCCTGTGGATACGCAGTATTTT. Translating gives CASSWGPVDTQYF.

The J gene is TRBJ1-4, the V gene TRBV15, with TRBD1 as a possible D gene (6 bases). The length of the CDR3 is 13 residues. Germline CDR1 and CDR2: LNHNV and YYDKDF (reference sequence). Trimming removed 0 bases from V and 11 bases from J, with 10 bases in between. The CDR3 nucleotides are TGTGCCACCAGCAGAGATAACCAGGGGAAACTGTTTTTT. Amino acids: CATSRDNQGKLFF.

This chain links TRBV7-2 with TRBJ2-3; D is possibly TRBD1 (6 bases). The V end lost 5 bases, the J end lost 12 bases, and 18 bases lay between the germline ends. The CDR3 covers 13 residues. Germline CDR1 and CDR2: SGHTA and FQGNSA. CDR3 nucleotide sequence: TGTGCCAGCAGCACCCGGACAGACCCCATTCAGTATTTT. As protein: CASSTRTDPIQYF.

The chain links TRBV7-8 to TRBJ1-2; D perhaps matches TRBD1 (5 bases). The CDR3 covers 14 residues. The V gene's germline CDR1 is SGHVS and CDR2 FQNEAQ. Trimming stripped 5 bases from V and 7 bases from J, with 17 bases between. The CDR3 loop is CASSPLPGVGGYTF. In DNA, the CDR3 is TGTGCCAGCAGCCCCCTCCCGGGGGTGGGTGGCTACACCTTC.

In this sample, this clone turned up a few times. The J gene is TRBJ1-5, the V gene TRBV28; 8 nucleotides match TRBD1. The CDR3 is 15 residues long. V lost 2 bases to trimming and J lost 6 bases; unmatched junction nucleotides: 6. Germline V lookup: CDR1 MDHEN, CDR2 SYDVKM. DNA for the CDR3: TGTGCCAGCAGTTTAGCGGCAGGGGGCCTTCAGCCCCAGCATTTT. Translated, it gives CASSLAAGGLQPQHF.

The genes are TRBV5-4 and TRBJ2-2; 8 bases align to TRBD2. Germline values: CDR1 SGHNT, CDR2 YYREEE (reference sequence). J was trimmed by 6 bases and V by 0 bases; bases with no gene match: 10. The CDR3 has 17 residues. DNA for the CDR3: TGTGCCAGCAGCTTGGACGGGACTAGGCAAGGGGCCGGGGAGCTGTTTTTT. This translates into CASSLDGTRQGAGELFF. Using reference TRBV5-4 and TRBJ2-2 for the parts outside the CDR3, the full variable domain is ETGVTQSPTHLIKTRGQQVTLRCSSQSGHNTVSWYQQALGQGPQFIFQYYREEENGRGNFPPRFSGLQFPNYSSELNVNALELDDSALYLCASSLDGTRQGAGELFFGEGSRLTVL.

The chain has TRBV6-6 and TRBJ2-5, with TRBD2 as a possible D gene (5 bases). With 2 bases removed from V and 10 bases from J, the gap between germline ends came to 17 bases. This CDR3 spans 14 amino acids. CDR1 MNHNY and CDR2 SVGAGI come from the germline V gene (reference sequence). The CDR3 protein is CASSYGPSPRDQYF. The CDR3 DNA reads TGTGCCAGCAGTTACGGCCCTAGCCCAAGGGACCAGTACTTC.

The chain couples TRBV19 to TRBJ2-3; weak D call: TRBD2 (5 bases). The CDR3 covers 13 residues. Germline lookup yields CDR1 LNHDA and CDR2 SQIVND (reference sequence). Trimming took off 3 bases at V and 5 bases at J, with 9 bases between the two ends. The CDR3 region is CASSMRGGDTQYF. The CDR3 region has the DNA TGTGCCAGTAGTATGCGTGGAGGAGATACGCAGTATTTT.

The genes are TRBV30 and TRBJ2-1; TRBD1 is a possible D gene (6 bases). CDR3 length: 17 amino acids. Germline assignment: CDR1 GTSNPN and CDR2 SVGIG (reference sequence). Deletions cut 1 base from V and 6 bases from J, with 22 bases between. This CDR3 is CAWSGGVGKGEGNEQFF. The CDR3 DNA is TGTGCCTGGAGTGGAGGGGTAGGGAAGGGGGAAGGCAATGAGCAGTTCTTC.

The chain couples TRBV3-1 (or the pseudogene TRBV3-2) to TRBJ2-1, with 10 bases fitting TRBD1. CDR1 LGHDT and CDR2 YNNKEL come from the germline V gene (reference sequence). The CDR3 length is 15 residues. V lost 4 bases to trimming and J lost 9 bases; unmatched junction nucleotides: 9. This CDR3 is CASSPRVGQGSEQFF. The CDR3 DNA reads as TGTGCCAGCAGCCCCAGGGTGGGACAGGGGAGTGAGCAGTTCTTC.

The gene calls are TRBV30 and TRBJ1-5, with 8 positions matching TRBD1. The V gene's germline CDR1 is GTSNPN and CDR2 SVGIG (reference sequence). V trimming: 4 bases; J trimming: 0 bases; junction bases outside the gene matches: 2. This CDR3 is built from 14 residues. The CDR3 sequence: CAWTGQGSNQPQHF. Written as DNA, the CDR3 is TGTGCCTGGACCGGACAGGGTAGCAATCAGCCCCAGCATTTT.

This chain links TRBV11-3 with TRBJ2-1, with TRBD1 as a possible D gene (7 bases). Germline V CDR1 and CDR2: SGHNT, YENEEA. The V end lost 5 bases, the J end lost 0 bases, and 11 bases lay between the germline ends. CDR3 length equals 15 residues. As DNA, the CDR3 is TGTGCCAGCAGCCGCCAGGGGGGCTCCTACAATGAGCAGTTCTTC. It translates to CASSRQGGSYNEQFF.

This chain joins TRBV10-3 and TRBJ2-3, with D uncertain. This CDR3 has 13 amino acids. V lost 3 bases to trimming and J lost 1 base, with 5 bases between them. The germline gives CDR1 ENHRY, CDR2 SYGVKD. CDR3 amino acids: CAISDRGTDTQYF. CDR3 bases: TGTGCCATCAGTGACCGGGGCACAGATACGCAGTATTTT.

The chain is built from TRBV5-1 and TRBJ2-3, with TRBD2 matching 9 bases. The V segment lost 0 bases and the J segment 2 bases; nucleotides outside the gene matches: 4. The CDR3 is 16 residues long. Germline-derived CDR1 and CDR2 are SGHRS and YFSETQ. The chain's CDR3 is CASSLGLAGPTDTQYF. As DNA, the CDR3 is TGCGCCAGCAGCTTGGGCCTAGCGGGGCCCACAGATACGCAGTATTTT. Drawing the rest from reference TRBV5-1 and TRBJ2-3, the complete variable domain is KAGVTQTPRYLIKTRGQQVTLSCSPISGHRSVSWYQQTPGQGLQFLFEYFSETQRNKGNFPGRFSGRQFSNSRSEMNVSTLELGDSALYLCASSLGLAGPTDTQYFGPGTRLTVL.

This chain joins TRBV7-2 and TRBJ1-1, with 8 bases identical to TRBD1. CDR1 SGHTA and CDR2 FQGNSA come from the germline V gene. This CDR3 comprises 12 residues. Losses at the gene ends were 8 bases for V and 1 base for J; bases not matched to a gene: 0. CDR3 in amino acids: CASGTGNTEAFF. The DNA for the CDR3 is TGTGCCAGCGGGACAGGGAACACTGAAGCTTTCTTT.

V gene TRBV5-8 combines with J gene TRBJ2-5, with 8 bases lining up with TRBD1. The germline CDR1 and CDR2 sequences are SGHTS and YDEGEE. This CDR3 is built from 16 residues. The ends lost 0 bases at V and 5 bases at J; junction bases unmatched: 9. The CDR3 DNA reads as TGTGCCAGCAGCTTGGCCACAGCAGGGGGCTTGGAGACCCAGTACTTC. Translated: CASSLATAGGLETQYF.

This clone showed up just a few times. V and J are TRBV15 and TRBJ1-1, with D unresolved. The CDR3 loop spans 14 amino acids. CDR1 and CDR2 (germline): LNHNV, YYDKDF (reference sequence). Deletions cut 0 bases from V and 4 bases from J, with 9 bases between. As DNA, the CDR3 is TGTGCCACCAGCAGAGATCGTGCGGGCACTGAAGCTTTCTTT. This translates into CATSRDRAGTEAFF.

The V call is TRBV24-1, the J call TRBJ2-2; D possibly corresponds to TRBD1 (6 bases). This CDR3 contains 17 residues. Between the trimmed V and J ends, which lost 3 bases and 0 bases, there was a span of 13 bases. Per the germline V gene, CDR1 is KGHDR and CDR2 is SFDVKD. The CDR3 bases are TGTGCCACCAGTGATCCTAGGACAGCGACGAACACCGGGGAGCTGTTTTTT. Translating it yields CATSDPRTATNTGELFF.

CDR3 sequence reads: CAGGLGDYPGGELFF. The CDR3 DNA reads as TGTGCCGGAGGACTGGGCGACTACCCGGGGGGGGAGCTGTTTTTT. The chain has TRBV11-2 and TRBJ2-2; tentative D call: TRBD2 (5 bases). CDR3 length: 15 residues. V lost 11 bases and J 8 bases, leaving 24 bases between the germline ends. The germline V gene has CDR1 SGHAT and CDR2 FQNNGV.

This clone was detected only once. J is TRBJ2-7 and V is TRBV7-2; 8 bases line up with TRBD2. The J segment lost 2 bases and the V segment lost 5 bases, leaving 11 bases of the junction unmatched. The CDR3 runs 16 residues. CDR1 SGHTA and CDR2 FQGNSA come from the germline V gene. The CDR3 DNA follows: TGTGCCAGCAGCCCCGGGGGGAGCGGGAGTGCCTACGAGCAGTACTTC. It specifies CASSPGGSGSAYEQYF.